The sequence of this T cell receptor beta chain was determined in a study of T-cell reconstitution after alpha-beta-depleted transplantation in children. Points from the study as a whole: From newly produced T cells came most of the T-cell counts and diversity one year after transplant.

CDR3 size: 18 residues. The germline V gene has CDR1 SSHAT and CDR2 FNYEAQ (reference sequence). The V gene lost 5 bases and the J gene lost 8 bases, with 28 bases spanning the gap. Library preparation (for TCRbeta) was performed with unique molecular identifiers. TCRdb processed the PCR reads anew with MiXCR; each CDR3 protein has one entry. This table holds 750,000 to 950,000 distinct CDR3 sequences, around 15% found once. Worth noting for this clonotype: What it binds is unknown.

This sequence joins TRBV7-7 and TRBJ2-1; D not resolved. The clonotype was recovered from a male patient aged 5 to 17 who had a stem cell transplant for acute lymphoblastic leukemia, so the T cells may come from the graft donor. Specimen: PBMCs, mostly from graft donor cells, collected 360 days after TCRalphabeta/CD19-depleted stem cell transplant. CDR3 nucleotide sequence: TGTGCCAGCAGCCCCCATAGATACGGCGGAGTCATACCAGATGAGCAGTTCTTC. Translated, it gives CASSPHRYGGVIPDEQFF.